This T cell receptor (beta chain) was sequenced in a study of blood T cells in healthy people across ages. Study-wide results and limits: Naive CD4+ cells and diversity were both higher in long-lived donors than in aged donors.

A remark on this clonotype: What it binds is not known. At one boundary the junction diverges from the germline segment, which might be a read error.

A J-beta primer mix and a sample-barcoded 5' primer were used in a second PCR of roughly 7 to 12 cycles. Every cDNA molecule carried a tag from a template-switch adaptor bearing 12 random nucleotides. Using its own MiXCR run on the 5' RACE reads, TCRdb lists one record per CDR3 protein. The data hold 1.5 million to 2 million distinct CDR3 sequences, with about two fifths observed a single time. This CDR3 region has 15 residues. The germline CDR1 and CDR2 sequences are DFQATT and SNEGSKA (reference sequence). Total RNA was extracted at no less than 6 micrograms per sample. This chain connects TRBV20-1 to TRBJ1-6; the D gene is possibly TRBD1 (5 bases). This receptor was taken from a human donor in good health. Sequencing was performed on blood. In nucleotides, the CDR3 is TGCAGTACTAGAGATCGCCAGGGAGTATGGTCACCCCTCCACTTT. Its translation is CSTRDRQGVWSPLHF.